This T cell receptor (beta chain) was recovered during a study of radiation and T cells in renal cell carcinoma (dated by TCRdb to about 2020). About the study as a whole: TCR beta sequencing covered some 55 samples in total, comprising around 25 tumors and approximately 27 peripheral blood samples. The final blood draw took place at 4 weeks after radiation, the same time as nephrectomy. Across all 50 or so samples, 3.5 million to 4.5 million unique CDR3 nucleotide sequences encoding around 2.8 million unique CDR3 amino acid sequences were identified.

A note on this clone: There is no known antigen for this receptor. There are no base qualities to consult, and no much larger clone falls within one base.

The immunoSEQ kit was used, according to the manufacturer's recommendations, to generate TCR beta libraries from genomic DNA. To prepare libraries, a first multiplex PCR with proprietary primers was run, followed by a second PCR that added unique barcodes, and a bead cleanup was done after each round. A positive control reaction and a negative control reaction, both provided in the kit, were run with every batch of samples. The final libraries were assessed on an Agilent 4200 TapeStation D1000 ScreenTape, pooled by volume, and quantified by qPCR. Sequencing ran on an Illumina NextSeq500 with a MidOutput 150-cycle cartridge, using 156 Read1 and 15 Index1 cycles with kit custom primers. The pooled library was loaded at 0.9 to 1 pM with an approximately 21% PhiX control spike-in. Under the source paper's analysis protocol: Vendor-processed data were analyzed in R, and a clonotype was defined as all T cells sharing the same CDR3 nucleotide sequence. In the clone abundance analyses, frequencies in each sample were normalized to that sample's 10,000 most abundant clones. Public T cell clones, averaging fewer than five per sample, were removed before analysis. An abundance difference of at least 32-fold between compartments was the criterion for calling clonotypes tumor-enriched or baseline blood-enriched. A beta-binomial differential abundance model was used to identify clonotypes that were expanded or contracted between blood time points. Tumor-blood repertoire similarity was measured with the Baroni-Urbani and Buser coefficient, and group comparisons used two-tailed Wilcoxon tests in R. In TCRdb, the immuneACCESS table is reduced to in-frame sequences with V and J assigned. These tables do not hold every clone; where another copy was compared, an unresolved V gene accounts for under half, and the others remain unexplained. The DNA gave D and trimming, while V, J and clone size come from that table. Here the sample has around 99,000 clones; 84% occur a single time. The leading ten clones occupy 7.2% of the sample.

In light of the paper, this sample's time point label describes: blood 4 weeks post-SBRT, at nephrectomy. The label giving this sample's treatment or condition can be read as: 15 Gy SBRT to primary tumor, nephrectomy 4 weeks later. Samples came from a clinical trial, in which primary renal cell carcinomas received 15 Gy stereotactic body radiation therapy followed by nephrectomy 4 weeks later. Serial peripheral blood from radiation-treated patients was sampled at baseline, 2 weeks and 4 weeks after SBRT to track tumor-enriched clonotypes. All patients had renal cell carcinoma with clear cell pathology. Genomic DNA for TCR sequencing was prepared using the QIAamp DNA Blood Mini Kit (Qiagen). The analyses included only samples that passed all quality control checks. Counted from cysteine to phenylalanine, this CDR3 has 16 amino acids. CDR3 DNA only is kept here, 48 bases in frame from base 1. CDR1 and CDR2, looked up from the germline V gene, are MGHRA and YSYEKL. Trimming removed 4 bases from V and 5 bases from J; the gene matches leave 12 bases unexplained.

Points the paper makes about the study in general: No pretreatment tumor biopsies were available, so the baseline intratumoral presence of clonotypes could not be determined. The single-armed trial design could not address effects of radiation dose or scheduling on the TCR repertoire. An increase in top tumor clonotypes in blood was observed from baseline to 2 weeks post-radiation, followed by contraction by 4 weeks, which was taken to suggest transient expansion of tumor-resident clones. Blood repertoire dynamics were not followed beyond 4 weeks after treatment.

The chain is made from TRBV4-1 and TRBJ1-1, with 8 bases in between that match TRBD1. This clonotype originated in a man in his fifties or sixties with renal cell carcinoma. The sample in question was blood, obtained from a patient whose treatment included radiotherapy and nephrectomy. The CDR3 loop reads CASSPRATGEETEAFF. The base sequence is TGCGCCAGCAGCCCACGGGCGACAGGGGAGGAGACTGAAGCTTTCTTT.